Included here is one T cell receptor beta chain sequence, with context. Its antigen is as yet unknown. This entry comes from a study of cytomegalovirus exposure and HLA in healthy donors. Study-wide points: According to a later analysis, donors in an Asian-associated ancestry cluster reportedly had fewer N-insertions than the approximately 670-donor mean. Later analysis found that TCR beta chains associated with HLA were more clonally expanded than other, equally common chains. Presence/absence analysis assumed near-uniform sequencing depth across donors. TCR beta V- and J-gene trimming, according to a later analysis, was linked to a missense DCLRE1C variant.

Per the germline V gene, CDR1 is SGHAT and CDR2 is FQNNGV. The CDR3 spans 17 residues. Trimming removed 5 bases from V and 4 bases from J; junction bases left unmatched: 12. The PCR was carried out with 60 Vbeta primers and 13 Jbeta primers. TCRdb's table, derived via immunoSEQ multiplex PCR, lists solely in-frame clones and lacks some. Of more than 100,000 clones listed, roughly 80% were seen once; the top ten hold roughly 3.5%. The sequenced sample consisted of PBMCs. V usage is TRBV11-2 and J usage is TRBJ2-2; 8 positions match TRBD2. This receptor was obtained from a woman aged 25 to 39 in good health and CMV-seropositive. The CDR3 loop reads CASSRDPASGFTGELFF. For the CDR3, the DNA is TGTGCCAGCAGCCGCGACCCTGCTAGCGGGTTCACCGGGGAGCTGTTTTTT.